These 9 T cell receptor beta chains originate from one sample sequenced in a study of shared clonotypes between healthy human individuals. TCRdb's copy holds only in-frame clones and misses some; the assay was immunoSEQ multiplex PCR. The top ten hold roughly 0.36% of the sample, which has around 2.5 million clones, 93% seen once. The sample was naive CD4+ T cells from PBMCs. Sample subset: CD45RA+ positively selected. The receptors come from a young man in good health. Some clones in this sample may be carry-over from other donors' samples.

This chain joins TRBV19 and TRBJ1-1, with D possibly TRBD1 on 6 matching bases. Germline lookup yields CDR1 LNHDA and CDR2 SQIVND (reference sequence). The CDR3 spans 15 residues. V lost 9 bases and J 2 bases, leaving 19 bases between the germline ends. CDR3 bases: TGTGCCAGCCAGGGGCGTGGGGGGCCTAACACTGAAGCTTTCTTT. Encoded protein: CASQGRGGPNTEAFF.

The rearrangement links TRBV9 to TRBJ1-1, with unresolved D. CDR1 and CDR2 (germline): SGDLS, YYNGEE. This CDR3 comprises 15 residues. With 3 bases removed from V and 1 base from J, the gap between germline ends came to 13 bases. CDR3 sequence (DNA): TGTGCCAGCAGCGCAACCTTAACAGAGAACACTGAAGCTTTCTTT. This encodes CASSATLTENTEAFF.

The chain recombines TRBV7-2 with TRBJ2-5, with D tentatively TRBD2 (6 bases). Trimming took off 5 bases at V and 4 bases at J, with 20 bases between the two ends. CDR3 length: 16 residues. In germline, CDR1 is SGHTA, CDR2 FQGNSA. CDR3 sequence: CASSTQERGWGETQYF. In DNA form, the CDR3 reads TGTGCCAGCAGCACCCAAGAACGGGGGTGGGGAGAGACCCAGTACTTC.

The chain has TRBV7-3 and TRBJ2-1; 10 positions agree with TRBD2. The CDR3 length is 17 residues. Germline V gives CDR1 SGHTA, CDR2 FQGTGA. J gave up 0 bases and V 5 bases, and 7 bases lay outside the gene matches. CDR3 bases: TGTGCCAGCAGCCTCGCTAGCGGGAGTAGCTCCTACAATGAGCAGTTCTTC. Translation gives CASSLASGSSSYNEQFF.

The chain combines TRBV6-4 with TRBJ2-5, with D possibly being TRBD2 (6 bases). V was clipped by 2 bases and J by 6 bases, with 13 bases between them. The length of the CDR3 is 14 residues. Germline V gives CDR1 MRHNA, CDR2 SNTAGT. Written as DNA, the CDR3 is TGTGCCAGCAGTGACCGGGGGATCGGGAAGACCCAGTACTTC. It is translated as CASSDRGIGKTQYF.

V usage is TRBV6-1 and J usage is TRBJ1-4, with D tentatively TRBD1 (5 bases). Germline V lookup: CDR1 MNHNS, CDR2 SASEGT. The V end was cut by 4 bases, the J end by 7 bases, with 13 bases between. CDR3 length equals 14 residues. CDR3: CASSAGVGVEKLFF. The DNA for the CDR3 is TGTGCCAGCAGTGCGGGGGTGGGCGTTGAAAAACTGTTTTTT.

The V gene is TRBV4-3, the J gene TRBJ2-7, with 13 positions matching TRBD2. J was trimmed by 0 bases and V by 4 bases; bases with no gene match: 9. Germline assignment: CDR1 LGHNA and CDR2 YSLEER. The CDR3 spans 18 residues. CDR3 nucleotide sequence: TGCGCCAGCAGCCCCCGACTCTGGACTAGCGGGAGCTCCTACGAGCAGTACTTC. It translates to CASSPRLWTSGSSYEQYF.

J is TRBJ1-2 and V is TRBV28, with 11 nucleotides matching TRBD1. Germline V gene sequence: CDR1 MDHEN, CDR2 SYDVKM. The CDR3 sequence is 17 residues long. The junction had 13 bases not matched to a gene; V was cut back by 6 bases and J by 4 bases. CDR3 protein: CASRRPGTGGGGYGYTF. The CDR3 DNA sequence: TGTGCCAGCAGACGTCCCGGGACAGGGGGGGGAGGCTATGGCTACACCTTC.

V is TRBV5-1 and J is TRBJ1-2; D unresolved. This CDR3 is 14 amino acids long. The ends were cut back, 3 bases at V and 8 bases at J, with 17 bases in the middle. CDR1 SGHRS and CDR2 YFSETQ come from the germline V gene. The CDR3 spells CASSSGSELGGYTF. As DNA, the CDR3 is TGCGCCAGCAGCTCCGGGAGCGAGCTGGGAGGCTACACCTTC.